This T cell receptor beta chain originates from a study of blood T cell repertoires in COVID-19 (dated by TCRdb to the early 2020s). Broadly, across the study: Samples from collaborators originated in the United States, Italy and Spain and spanned both the acute and convalescent phases of COVID-19. The repertoires were made available in a free public database intended to serve as a resource for research on the immune response to SARS-CoV-2. The dataset comprised deeply sampled blood TCRbeta repertoires from subjects exposed to, actively infected with, or recovered from COVID-19. HLA class I and class II types, where available, came from metadata supplied by the sample provider rather than from assay-based typing. The prospective study material was composed of cDNA or gDNA derived from T cells, B-cell-depleted T cells, or PBMCs. Samples were obtained from the ongoing ImmuneRACE study (first 160 participants) and from some 1,200 subjects provided by 6 global collaborators. Sample metadata almost always included a de-identified subject ID, COVID-19 status, age in years and sex.

Participants in the prospective study were aged about 18 to 95 years, lived in 20 to 25 United States geographic areas, and enrolled through a virtual design. Cohort assignment in the prospective study relied on participant-reported clinical history from a screening survey and a study questionnaire. Mobile phlebotomists in the prospective study collected whole blood, serum and a nasopharyngeal or oropharyngeal swab from every participant. Additional blood draws and questionnaires over an approximately 2-month period could optionally be provided by prospective study participants. Before DNA extraction, blood samples from the prospective study were shipped at room temperature or frozen. TCRbeta CDR3 regions were amplified from genomic DNA by means of the immunoSEQ Assay, a bias-controlled multiplex PCR. The paper's processing steps were these. The number of nucleated cells in each sample was estimated from the amplification of reference gene primers within the assay. To quantify the absolute abundance of each unique TCRbeta CDR3 rearrangement, sequence reads were collapsed and filtered. For each sample, productive Simpson clonality was calculated by taking the square root of Simpson's diversity index across productive rearrangements. This immuneACCESS table, as held by TCRdb, lists in-frame sequences with V and J called but not all clones. Of the missing ones, under half trace to an unresolved V gene in checked studies; the others have no known cause. V and J calls and clone size are copied from that table; D and trimming were computed from the DNA. Within this sample are under 300,000 clones, with roughly nine tenths of them counted one time only. The top ten clonotypes cover more than 1% of the sample.

The investigation overall reported the following: The quantity of clinical and demographic metadata differed by source and by participant and was supplied without curation.

Comments on this clone: What antigen it recognizes has not been identified. Per-nucleotide qualities are absent, and no much larger clonotype sits a single base away.

Sequencing used PBMCs or T cells enriched from blood (not recorded which). This TCR was recovered from a human donor in a cohort exposed to, infected with or recovered from COVID-19 (not recorded which). The donor label of this sample is uncertain.

The CDR3 region reads CASLSQGNEQFF. The DNA reads TGTGCCAGTTTGTCACAGGGCAATGAGCAGTTCTTC. The sequence links TRBV19 to TRBJ2-1, and perhaps TRBD1 as D gene, on 6 matching bases. From a lookup of the germline V gene (reference sequence), CDR1 and CDR2 are LNHDA and SQIVND. The V end loses 8 bases and the J end loses 6 bases, and a stretch of 11 bases separates them. Spanning cysteine to phenylalanine, the CDR3 consists of 12 amino acids. The entry retains the CDR3 DNA only, 36 bases that are in frame from base 1. Supplemented by the reference TRBV19 and TRBJ2-1 proteins around the CDR3, the complete variable domain is DGGITQSPKYLFRKEGQNVTLSCEQNLNHDAMYWYRQDPGQGLRLIYYSQIVNDFQKGDIAEGYSVSREKKESFPLTVTSAQKNPTAFYLCASLSQGNEQFFGPGTRLTVL.